The sequence of this T cell receptor beta chain was determined in a study of shared clonotypes between healthy human individuals. This table comes from immunoSEQ multiplex PCR, and its TCRdb copy is limited to in-frame clones, with some not included. The data contain 2 million to 2.5 million clones, around 93% of them singletons. Germline CDR1 reads SGHVS; CDR2 reads FQNEAQ. This CDR3 has 14 residues. V shed 7 bases and J 5 bases; nucleotides not matched to a gene: 8. The TCR was taken from a man aged 18 to 29 in good health. Some clones in this sample may be carry-over from other donors' samples. Material for sequencing was naive CD4+ T cells from PBMCs. Noted subset: CD45RA+ positively selected. The chain couples TRBV7-8 to TRBJ2-5, with 9 nucleotides matching TRBD1. In nucleotides, the CDR3 is TGTGCCAGCAACGGACAGGGGAGGCCGGAGACCCAGTACTTC. Its translation: CASNGQGRPETQYF.